This T cell receptor (beta chain) was found in a study of T cell responses to AZD1222 COVID-19 vaccine (dated by TCRdb to 2020 to 2022). Regarding the research as a whole: AZD1222 recipients given second doses at about 4 weeks or at about 12 weeks were pooled, since spike-specific TCR depth and breadth were not found to differ between the two schedules. TCR sequencing covered over 230 trial participants: 200 to 220 given two doses of AZD1222 and around 25 given two doses of MenACWY control vaccine. Trial participants were enrolled by age into 18-55, 56-69 and 70-plus year subgroups, with roughly 150, 30 and 60 TCR-sequenced participants respectively.

Notes on this clone: Its target antigen remains unknown. No per-base quality is available; no much larger clone lies one base away.

Here is what the overall study found, with its caveats: In the small 56-69-year group, the increase in depth fell short of significance, most likely because of low power. The whole spike protein was spanned by vaccine-associated CD4 TCRs, and dominant responses were seen in regions 160-218 and 743-854. Conclusions about previously exposed vaccinees are limited, since just 6 or 7 AZD1222 recipients were seropositive for SARS-CoV-2 at baseline. Reportedly, almost half of the unique spike-specific TCRs recognized epitopes lying outside the regions that are mutated in the B.1.351 and B.1.1.7 variants. Spike-specific TCR breadth and depth rose significantly after two AZD1222 doses compared with day 0 and with MenACWY recipients. Because no day 14 peak-response samples were available, the repertoires could be characterized only after the peak T cell response. Participants were mostly white British, with more females than males. The authors suggested clonal diversity may have been underestimated.

The CDR3 regions of human TCRbeta chains were analyzed by immunosequencing. Per the original workflow: Repertoire TCRs were matched against a reference library of SARS-CoV-2-specific TCRs generated with the MIRA antigen-specificity platform. Breadth was defined as the fraction of unique TCRs that were SARS-CoV-2-associated, and depth was defined as the fraction of total T cells that were SARS-CoV-2-associated. Each spike-specific TCR was assigned to its reactive spike region and to a CD4 or CD8 class using the MIRA data. Log10-transformed breadth and depth values were compared by one-way ANOVA with Sidak's multiple comparisons tests. TCRdb re-hosts the immuneACCESS table, in-frame sequences only. Its copies lack some clones; in the studies checked, an unresolved V gene accounts for under half of them, and the cause for the rest is not known. That table supplies the V and J calls and clone size; D and trimming were determined from the DNA. The sample profile shows about 76,000 clones; approximately 90% of them were found once. The top ten hold roughly a tenth of the sample.

In the paper's terms, the time point label means: baseline before first vaccination. The vaccinee samples were drawn from two UK trials, COV001 and COV002, one of which was a single-blind randomized controlled phase 2/3 trial testing AZD1222 (ChAdOx1 nCoV-19) in healthy adults. Trial participant PBMC samples were collected at day 0 and day 28 after the second dose for TCRbeta chain sequencing. From its cysteine to its phenylalanine, the CDR3 spans 14 amino acids. Only the CDR3 DNA stays, 42 bases, in frame from base 1. Trimming takes 0 bases from V and 7 bases from J, and the germline ends sit 10 bases apart. CDR1 MNHEY and CDR2 SVGAGI were looked up in the germline V gene.

The V and J genes are TRBV6-5 and TRBJ1-5; no confident D gene assignment can be made. The material sequenced was peripheral blood, taken on day 0 of AZD1222 vaccination. The sequence was obtained from an adult in good health. The DNA sequence is given as TGTGCCAGCAGTTACTCGAGTGGCACCCAGCCCCAGCATTTT. This translates into CASSYSSGTQPQHF.